This is a list of T cell receptor beta chains from one sample in a study of blood T cell repertoires in COVID-19. Clones were read by immunoSEQ multiplex PCR, and TCRdb kept only the in-frame ones, dropping some. The table includes around 93,000 clones, 82% detected once. Sequencing input: peripheral blood. These receptors all come from a man older than 75 with acute or convalescent COVID-19. CDR3s include the opening cysteine and the closing phenylalanine or tryptophan. Fields, in order: J gene, clone size, V gene, D gene, CDR3 DNA, CDR3 protein. D genes are given only for firm matches. The listing skips clone size in some rows; elsewhere it reads once, few, many or a size class.

TRBJ1-1,NA,TRBV28,NA,TGTGCCAGCAGTCCGGGTCATAACACTGAAGCTTTCTTT,CASSPGHNTEAFF
TRBJ2-1,NA,TRBV5-1,NA,TGCGCCAGCAGCTTGGGCCACGGGGGGCTTAGCAATGAGCAGTTCTTC,CASSLGHGGLSNEQFF
TRBJ1-5,NA,TRBV3-1/TRBV3-2,NA,TGTGCCAGCAGCCAAGACAGGTTTTATCAGCCCCAGCATTTT,CASSQDRFYQPQHF
TRBJ2-2,NA,TRBV19,NA,TGTGCCAGTTCCAGGGCAGGCGCGAACACCGGGGAGCTGTTTTTT,CASSRAGANTGELFF
TRBJ1-1,NA,TRBV6-5,TRBD1,TGTGCCAGCATGACAGGGCTGAGAGGTGAAGCTTTCTTT,CASMTGLRGEAFF
TRBJ1-2,NA,TRBV28,NA,TGTGCCAGCAGTTTGGGAGGGTTCTATGGCTACACCTTC,CASSLGGFYGYTF
TRBJ1-5,many,TRBV19,TRBD1,TGTGCCAGTAGACAGGGGGCCGTTGAGGATCAGCCCCAGCATTTT,CASRQGAVEDQPQHF
TRBJ2-7,NA,TRBV3-1/TRBV3-2,TRBD1,TGTGCCAGCAGCGAATGGGACAGGGGTAACGAGCAGTACTTC,CASSEWDRGNEQYF
TRBJ1-1,NA,TRBV9,TRBD1,TGTGCCAGCAGCGCCGGGACAGGGGCCACTGAAGCTTTCTTT,CASSAGTGATEAFF
TRBJ2-5,NA,TRBV5-4,NA,TGTGCCAGCAGCCCGGACGGACGGGGAGAGACCCAGTACTTC,CASSPDGRGETQYF
TRBJ1-4,NA,TRBV9,NA,TGTGCCAGCAGCCCGGGGGGGACTAATGAAAAACTGTTTTTT,CASSPGGTNEKLFF
TRBJ2-7,NA,TRBV7-2,NA,TGTGCCAGCAGCAACAGAATAAGCTCCTACGAGCAGTACTTC,CASSNRISSYEQYF
TRBJ2-1,NA,TRBV9,NA,TGTGCCAGCACTTTCTTGGGTAGCGCGAACAATGAGCAGTTCTTC,CASTFLGSANNEQFF
TRBJ1-4,NA,TRBV18,NA,TGTGCCAGCTCACCGTCGGTAAAGGCGGGTGAAAAACTGTTTTTT,CASSPSVKAGEKLFF
TRBJ2-7,NA,TRBV5-1,TRBD2,TGCGCCAGCAGCTTGGGACTAGCGGGGCCCTACGAGCAGTACTTC,CASSLGLAGPYEQYF
TRBJ2-7,NA,TRBV18,NA,TGTGCCAGCTCACCACCGGGAGGCTACGAGCAGTACTTC,CASSPPGGYEQYF
TRBJ2-7,NA,TRBV7-2,NA,TGTGCCAGCAGCTTAGTTGACTCCAACTACGAGCAGTACTTC,CASSLVDSNYEQYF
TRBJ2-7,NA,TRBV10-1,NA,TGCGCCAGCAGTGAAGGAAGACGGAGAAACGAGCAGTACTTC,CASSEGRRRNEQYF
TRBJ2-7,once,TRBV28,NA,TGTGCCAGCACAACAGGATCCTACGAGCAGTACTTC,CASTTGSYEQYF
TRBJ2-2,NA,TRBV20-1,NA,TGCAGTGCTGGCCCCGGGGAGCTGTTTTTT,CSAGPGELFF
TRBJ1-4,NA,TRBV2,TRBD1,TGTGCCAGCAGTAGGGACAGGGGTACTAATGAAAAACTGTTTTTT,CASSRDRGTNEKLFF
TRBJ2-7,NA,TRBV7-8,NA,TGTGCCAGCAGCTCCCTCCGGGACACCGTAAGTCCAACCTACGAGCAGTACTTC,CASSSLRDTVSPTYEQYF
TRBJ2-3,NA,TRBV5-1,NA,TGCGCCAGCAGCTTGGCCGGGGGAAGCACAGATACGCAGTATTTT,CASSLAGGSTDTQYF
TRBJ2-4,NA,TRBV27,TRBD1,TGTGCCAGCAGGCCCCACCGACAGGGCGGAAACATTCAGTACTTC,CASRPHRQGGNIQYF
TRBJ1-5,few,TRBV18,TRBD1,TGTGCCAGCTCACCGAGGACAGGGGTACATCAGCCCCAGCATTTT,CASSPRTGVHQPQHF
TRBJ1-4,few,TRBV28,TRBD1,TGTGCCAGCAGTCGAACAGGGGGCACAACTAATGAAAAACTGTTTTTT,CASSRTGGTTNEKLFF
TRBJ1-5,few,TRBV9,NA,TGTGCCAGCAGCGTAGGGGACTGGAGCAATCAGCCCCAGCATTTT,CASSVGDWSNQPQHF
TRBJ1-6,NA,TRBV19,NA,TGTGCCAGTAGTAACTTATCGGGGGGCAATTCACCCCTCCACTTT,CASSNLSGGNSPLHF
TRBJ1-4,NA,TRBV19,TRBD1,TGTGCCAGTAGTCTAAGACAGGGCGGTGAAAAACTGTTTTTT,CASSLRQGGEKLFF
TRBJ2-4,NA,TRBV3-1/TRBV3-2,NA,TGTGCCAGCAGCAGACTACGGGGTGCCAAAAACATTCAGTACTTC,CASSRLRGAKNIQYF
TRBJ2-3,NA,TRBV5-4,NA,TGTGCCAGCAGCTTAAAATCCCAGGGTAGCACAGATACGCAGTATTTT,CASSLKSQGSTDTQYF
TRBJ2-7,NA,TRBV6-2/TRBV6-3,NA,TGTGCCAGCAGTTTTTTTAAGGGAGGATCCAGCTCCTACGAGCAGTACTTC,CASSFFKGGSSSYEQYF
TRBJ2-1,once,TRBV7-2,TRBD1,TGTGCCAGCAGCTTAAGGCAGGGGGCGTATAATGAGCAGTTCTTC,CASSLRQGAYNEQFF
TRBJ2-1,NA,TRBV11-3,NA,TGTGCCAGCAGCTTAGATGAGGGGGTTACACAGTTCTTC,CASSLDEGVTQFF
TRBJ1-2,NA,TRBV7-9,TRBD1,TGTGCCAGCAGCCGCAAGACAGGGGGATCAAACTATGGCTACACCTTC,CASSRKTGGSNYGYTF
TRBJ1-4,NA,TRBV9,NA,TGTGCCAGCAGCGTAGGCGGGGGCATTGGAGAAAAACTGTTTTTT,CASSVGGGIGEKLFF
TRBJ2-7,few,TRBV9,TRBD2,TGTGCCAGCAGCACCTCGACTAGCGTAAACTCCTACGAGCAGTACTTC,CASSTSTSVNSYEQYF
TRBJ2-5,NA,TRBV6-6,NA,TGTGCCAGCAGTGCGGGGAGCCGGGAGACCCAGTACTTC,CASSAGSRETQYF
TRBJ1-2,NA,TRBV28,TRBD1,TGTGCCAGCAGCCCGGCGGACAGGAACTATGGCTACACCTTC,CASSPADRNYGYTF
TRBJ2-5,NA,TRBV7-8,TRBD2,TGTGCCAGCAGCTTAGTCCCCGGGCAGGGTGGGGCTAGCGGGAGGGCCAGGGAGACCCAGTACTTC,CASSLVPGQGGASGRARETQYF
TRBJ1-1,once,TRBV20-1,NA,TGCAGTGTGTTAGTTTCTGAAGCTTTCTTT,CSVLVSEAFF
TRBJ2-1,NA,TRBV23-1,NA,TGCGCCAGCAGTCCGGGGGGCCTGGCGAAGAGCTCCTACAATGAGCAGTTCTTC,CASSPGGLAKSSYNEQFF
TRBJ1-5,NA,TRBV5-1,NA,TGCGCCAGCAGTCCAGAAGGGAGTCAGCCCCAGCATTTT,CASSPEGSQPQHF
TRBJ1-1,NA,TRBV28,NA,TGTGCCAGCAGTTTTCCGGACAGCCTCAACACTGAAGCTTTCTTT,CASSFPDSLNTEAFF
TRBJ2-3,NA,TRBV19,NA,TGTGCCAGTAGTATAGACTACACAGATACGCAGTATTTT,CASSIDYTDTQYF
TRBJ2-7,NA,TRBV10-3,TRBD2,TGTGCCATCAGTGAGTCGGTAGCGGGGGAAATATACGAGCAGTACTTC,CAISESVAGEIYEQYF
TRBJ2-1,NA,TRBV11-2,NA,TGTGCCAGCAGCTTGACTAGTTACGAGCAGTTCTTC,CASSLTSYEQFF
TRBJ1-5,NA,TRBV6-5,TRBD1,TGTGCCAGCAGGGGCTCGACAGGGGGCAATCAGCCCCAGCATTTT,CASRGSTGGNQPQHF
TRBJ2-7,NA,TRBV5-1,TRBD1,TGCGCCAGCAGCCGGCAGACAGGGTGGGACTCCTACGAGCAGTACTTC,CASSRQTGWDSYEQYF
TRBJ1-1,NA,TRBV7-2,NA,TGTGCCAGCAGCTTAACCCGGGACACTGAAGCTTTCTTT,CASSLTRDTEAFF
TRBJ2-1,NA,TRBV12-3/TRBV12-4,NA,TGTGCCAGCAGTTTAGGGCTTCACAATGAGCAGTTCTTC,CASSLGLHNEQFF
TRBJ1-4,NA,TRBV30,NA,TGTGCCTGGAGTGTTCGGGGTGTCAATGAAAAACTGTTTTTT,CAWSVRGVNEKLFF
TRBJ2-4,once,TRBV19,NA,TGTGCCAGTAGTATTAGCGGCATTCAGTACTTC,CASSISGIQYF